Listed below are T cell receptor beta chains from one sample, sequenced in a study of blood T cells in healthy people across ages. TCRdb fed the 5' RACE reads into MiXCR, producing one record per CDR3 protein. The table shows approximately 940,000 distinct CDR3 sequences, with 40% to 60% occurring only once. The specimen sequenced was blood. The receptors shown here come from a man younger than 45 in good health. CDR3s include the opening cysteine and the closing phenylalanine or tryptophan. D genes are given only for firm matches. Clone size is not always given. Where it is, it says once, few, many or a class for expanded clones.

d_gene,abundance,j_gene,v_gene,CDR3aa,CDR3nt
TRBD2,-,TRBJ2-5,TRBV20-1,CSPLAGGSPQETQYF,TGCAGTCCTCTAGCGGGGGGTTCCCCCCAAGAGACCCAGTACTTC
-,few,TRBJ2-1,TRBV12-3/TRBV12-4,CASSPWTTPAGNEQFF,TGTGCCAGCAGTCCGTGGACCACTCCGGCCGGCAATGAGCAGTTCTTC
-,many,TRBJ2-3,TRBV7-2,CASSLGVDTQYF,TGTGCCAGCAGCTTAGGGGTAGATACGCAGTATTTT
TRBD2,few,TRBJ2-4,TRBV4-1,CASSQDSRTSGGGKNIQYF,TGCGCCAGCAGCCAAGATTCAAGGACTAGCGGGGGGGGCAAAAACATTCAGTACTTC
-,-,TRBJ2-5,TRBV29-1,CSGVRRGQETQYF,TGCAGCGGTGTGAGGCGGGGCCAAGAGACCCAGTACTTC
-,-,TRBJ2-4,TRBV27,CASSKLQTDKTKNIQYF,TGTGCCAGCAGCAAACTACAGACAGATAAGACCAAAAACATTCAGTACTTC
-,-,TRBJ2-7,TRBV12-3/TRBV12-4,CASIDRLFGYEQYF,TGTGCCAGCATCGACAGGTTGTTCGGCTACGAGCAGTACTTC
-,-,TRBJ1-2,TRBV30,CAWSVLFDYGYTF,TGTGCCTGGAGTGTACTGTTTGACTATGGCTACACCTTC
TRBD2,few,TRBJ2-3,TRBV4-3,CASSQDLGGGDLDTQYF,TGCGCCAGCAGCCAAGATTTGGGCGGGGGAGACTTAGATACGCAGTATTTT
TRBD1,-,TRBJ2-3,TRBV5-1,CASSRDRFDTDTQYF,TGCGCCAGCAGCCGGGACAGATTTGACACAGATACGCAGTATTTT
-,once,TRBJ1-1,TRBV4-1,CASRASGTYEAFF,TGCGCCAGCAGAGCCTCCGGGACATATGAAGCTTTCTTT
-,-,TRBJ2-7,TRBV6-5,CASDGGLIYEQYF,TGTGCTTCCGACGGCGGGTTAATCTACGAGCAGTACTTC
-,few,TRBJ2-7,TRBV25-1,CASTPLGPGEQYF,TGTGCCAGCACCCCTCTTGGACCCGGGGAGCAGTACTTC
TRBD1,few,TRBJ2-1,TRBV29-1,CSVISGETGGDEQFF,TGCAGCGTTATTTCTGGGGAGACAGGGGGCGATGAGCAGTTCTTC
-,-,TRBJ1-2,TRBV29-1,CSVADRGMDYGYTF,TGCAGCGTTGCGGACCGGGGGATGGACTATGGCTACACCTTC
-,few,TRBJ2-7,TRBV6-2/TRBV6-3,CASSPTGNYEQYF,TGTGCCAGCAGTCCGACAGGTAACTACGAGCAGTACTTC
-,-,TRBJ1-2,TRBV30,CAWTVRGVYGYTF,TGTGCCTGGACCGTGAGGGGAGTGTATGGCTACACCTTC
-,-,TRBJ1-2,TRBV3-1,CASSQDNIGGEDYGYTF,TGTGCCAGCAGCCAAGATAATATAGGAGGTGAAGACTATGGCTACACCTTC
-,-,TRBJ1-2,TRBV27,CASSFGGVGGYTF,TGTGCCAGCAGTTTCGGGGGGGTCGGTGGCTACACCTTC
-,-,TRBJ2-4,TRBV20-1,CSARAVRNIQYF,TGCAGTGCTAGGGCCGTAAGAAACATTCAGTACTTC
-,-,TRBJ2-1,TRBV28,CASSLLETDYYNEQFF,TGTGCCAGCAGCCTCCTCGAGACAGATTATTACAATGAGCAGTTCTTC
-,once,TRBJ2-2,TRBV9,CASRPRVAGELFF,TGTGCCAGCAGGCCCAGGGTGGCCGGGGAGCTGTTTTTT
TRBD1,few,TRBJ1-4,TRBV25-1,CASSAGTANEKLFF,TGTGCCAGCAGTGCAGGGACAGCGAATGAAAAACTGTTTTTT
TRBD1,-,TRBJ2-7,TRBV4-3,CASSQVRDSTDEQYF,TGCGCCAGCAGCCAAGTAAGGGACAGTACCGACGAGCAGTACTTC
TRBD2,few,TRBJ2-1,TRBV7-9,CASSLAPGLAGINEQFF,TGTGCCAGCAGCTTAGCGCCGGGACTAGCGGGCATTAATGAGCAGTTCTTC
TRBD1,-,TRBJ2-1,TRBV5-1,CASSSGQGALDEQFF,TGCGCCAGCAGCTCCGGACAGGGGGCCCTCGATGAGCAGTTCTTC
-,-,TRBJ2-1,TRBV28,CASSPPGSLDNEQFF,TGTGCCAGCAGCCCACCGGGGTCCTTGGACAATGAGCAGTTCTTC
-,-,TRBJ1-2,TRBV4-1,CASSRERAGADGYTF,TGCGCCAGCAGCCGAGAACGGGCGGGGGCGGATGGCTACACCTTC
TRBD2,-,TRBJ2-3,TRBV10-3,CAISKGLAGGAVSTDTQYF,TGTGCCATCAGTAAGGGACTAGCGGGGGGAGCCGTTAGCACAGATACGCAGTATTTT
-,-,TRBJ1-1,TRBV5-1,CASTPGEGNTEAFF,TGCGCCAGTACGCCCGGGGAGGGGAACACTGAAGCTTTCTTT
-,few,TRBJ2-7,TRBV15,CATSRVPGSYEQYF,TGTGCCACCAGCAGAGTTCCGGGGTCCTACGAGCAGTACTTC
-,-,TRBJ2-7,TRBV5-5,CASSHREAYEQYF,TGTGCCAGCAGCCACAGGGAAGCCTACGAGCAGTACTTC
-,-,TRBJ1-2,TRBV7-2,CASRTTVYGYTF,TGTGCCAGCAGGACCACCGTATATGGCTACACCTTC
-,-,TRBJ1-2,TRBV5-1,CATSADQPGYGYTF,TGCGCCACCAGCGCCGATCAGCCGGGGTATGGCTACACCTTC
-,-,TRBJ2-1,TRBV4-3,CASSQSDLQFF,TGCGCCAGCAGCCAATCGGACCTCCAGTTCTTC
TRBD2,-,TRBJ2-3,TRBV7-2,CASKVSGGDTQYF,TGTGCCAGCAAGGTTAGCGGGGGTGATACGCAGTATTTT
-,-,TRBJ1-2,TRBV9,CASSPGGAPNYGYTF,TGTGCCAGCAGCCCCGGGGGGGCCCCCAACTATGGCTACACCTTC
-,few,TRBJ2-7,TRBV5-1,CASSLEEPYEQYF,TGCGCCAGCAGCTTGGAAGAGCCCTACGAGCAGTACTTC
-,many,TRBJ2-3,TRBV29-1,CSVVRGTDTQYF,TGCAGCGTTGTCCGGGGGACAGATACGCAGTATTTT
-,-,TRBJ1-2,TRBV3-1,CASSQEKMGGYTF,TGTGCCAGCAGCCAAGAAAAAATGGGCGGCTACACCTTC
-,many,TRBJ2-1,TRBV10-3,CAISGPGSSYNEQFF,TGTGCCATCAGTGGCCCCGGCAGCTCCTACAATGAGCAGTTCTTC
-,many,TRBJ2-7,TRBV28,CASSFRVEQYF,TGTGCCAGCAGTTTTCGTGTCGAGCAGTACTTC
TRBD1,few,TRBJ1-4,TRBV6-6,CASSGTDQNEKLFF,TGTGCCAGCAGCGGGACAGACCAGAATGAAAAACTGTTTTTT
-,-,TRBJ1-2,TRBV2,CASSVGQTYGYTF,TGTGCCAGCAGCGTTGGACAGACCTATGGCTACACCTTC